This is a list of T cell receptor beta chains from one sample in a study of blood T cell repertoires in COVID-19. The repertoire was sequenced with immunoSEQ multiplex PCR; TCRdb's copy has only in-frame clones and lacks some. This repertoire shows more than 85,000 clones, 80% to 90% found once; its top ten account for 8.5% to 10%. Sequenced: peripheral blood. The source of these receptors is a middle-aged man with active or convalescent COVID-19. Each CDR3 is given with its conserved first and last residue. D genes are given only for firm matches. Not all rows give a size; the values are once, few, many and, for expanded clones, a class.

v_call: TRBV14; d_call: -; clone_size: -; j_call: TRBJ1-2; cdr3_aa: CASSQVVAAAGGYTF; cdr3_nt: TGTGCCAGCAGCCAAGTTGTTGCAGCCGCCGGGGGCTACACCTTC
v_call: TRBV7-9; d_call: TRBD1; clone_size: -; j_call: TRBJ1-2; cdr3_aa: CASSPLGQAQVYGYTF; cdr3_nt: TGTGCCAGCAGCCCCTTAGGACAGGCCCAAGTATATGGCTACACCTTC
v_call: TRBV27; d_call: -; clone_size: -; j_call: TRBJ2-3; cdr3_aa: CASSLSFTRMQKHTDTQYF; cdr3_nt: TGTGCCAGCAGTTTATCGTTTACTAGGATGCAGAAGCACACAGATACGCAGTATTTT
v_call: TRBV25-1; d_call: TRBD1; clone_size: -; j_call: TRBJ1-2; cdr3_aa: CASRGQGGPNYGYTF; cdr3_nt: TGTGCCAGCAGGGGACAGGGAGGTCCAAACTATGGCTACACCTTC
v_call: TRBV18; d_call: TRBD1; clone_size: -; j_call: TRBJ1-1; cdr3_aa: CASSRDRGGVNTEAFF; cdr3_nt: TGTGCCAGCTCACGCGACAGGGGAGGCGTGAACACTGAAGCTTTCTTT
v_call: TRBV10-1; d_call: TRBD2; clone_size: -; j_call: TRBJ2-7; cdr3_aa: CASTRMLAGGPLIDEQYF; cdr3_nt: TGCGCCAGCACCAGGATGCTAGCGGGGGGACCTCTCATCGACGAGCAGTACTTC
v_call: TRBV19; d_call: -; clone_size: -; j_call: TRBJ1-1; cdr3_aa: CASSRQLNTEAFF; cdr3_nt: TGTGCCAGTAGTCGACAGTTAAACACTGAAGCTTTCTTT
v_call: TRBV9; d_call: -; clone_size: once; j_call: TRBJ1-1; cdr3_aa: CASSPHETAYTEAFF; cdr3_nt: TGTGCCAGCAGCCCACACGAGACAGCGTACACTGAAGCTTTCTTT
v_call: TRBV5-1; d_call: TRBD1; clone_size: -; j_call: TRBJ1-1; cdr3_aa: CASSLYSTGATVNTEAFF; cdr3_nt: TGCGCCAGCAGCTTGTATTCGACAGGGGCCACTGTGAACACTGAAGCTTTCTTT
v_call: TRBV25-1; d_call: TRBD1; clone_size: -; j_call: TRBJ1-2; cdr3_aa: CASSAHRGPNYGYTF; cdr3_nt: TGTGCCAGCAGTGCCCACAGGGGTCCTAACTATGGCTACACCTTC
v_call: TRBV5-3; d_call: -; clone_size: -; j_call: TRBJ1-4; cdr3_aa: CARSFDIATNEKLFF; cdr3_nt: TGTGCCAGAAGCTTTGACATTGCAACTAATGAAAAACTGTTTTTT
v_call: TRBV24-1; d_call: TRBD1; clone_size: -; j_call: TRBJ2-3; cdr3_aa: CATSEGTGGTDTQYF; cdr3_nt: TGTGCCACCAGTGAAGGGACAGGGGGCACAGATACGCAGTATTTT
v_call: TRBV6-1; d_call: TRBD1; clone_size: -; j_call: TRBJ1-5; cdr3_aa: CASSEVRTGSFGYSNQPQHF; cdr3_nt: TGTGCCAGCAGTGAGGTTCGGACAGGGTCTTTCGGGTATAGCAATCAGCCCCAGCATTTT
v_call: TRBV10-3; d_call: TRBD2; clone_size: -; j_call: TRBJ2-7; cdr3_aa: CAISGGFGLAASYEQYF; cdr3_nt: TGTGCCATCAGTGGAGGGTTCGGACTAGCGGCCTCCTACGAGCAGTACTTC
v_call: TRBV24-1; d_call: TRBD1; clone_size: -; j_call: TRBJ1-1; cdr3_aa: CATSDLPMYRDRATEAFF; cdr3_nt: TGTGCCACCAGTGATTTACCAATGTACCGGGACAGGGCCACTGAAGCTTTCTTT
v_call: TRBV7-8; d_call: -; clone_size: -; j_call: TRBJ2-2; cdr3_aa: CASSSDREERTGELFF; cdr3_nt: TGTGCCAGCAGCTCCGACAGGGAGGAAAGGACCGGGGAGCTGTTTTTT
v_call: TRBV19; d_call: TRBD1; clone_size: -; j_call: TRBJ2-3; cdr3_aa: CASSARGPDTQYF; cdr3_nt: TGTGCCAGTAGTGCGAGGGGGCCAGATACGCAGTATTTT
v_call: TRBV5-1; d_call: TRBD1; clone_size: -; j_call: TRBJ2-7; cdr3_aa: CASSSQGRRSYEQYF; cdr3_nt: TGCGCCAGCAGCTCACAGGGGAGAAGATCCTACGAGCAGTACTTC
v_call: TRBV6-6; d_call: TRBD1; clone_size: -; j_call: TRBJ2-7; cdr3_aa: CASSYSRGTGFYEQYF; cdr3_nt: TGTGCCAGCAGTTACTCGAGAGGGACAGGGTTCTACGAGCAGTACTTC
v_call: TRBV6-5; d_call: TRBD1; clone_size: -; j_call: TRBJ2-7; cdr3_aa: CASSYSVTGGAYEQYF; cdr3_nt: TGTGCCAGCAGTTACTCGGTGACAGGGGGCGCTTACGAGCAGTACTTC
v_call: TRBV5-4; d_call: TRBD1; clone_size: -; j_call: TRBJ1-2; cdr3_aa: CASSLGGDRGNYGYTF; cdr3_nt: TGTGCCAGCAGCTTGGGGGGGGACAGGGGAAACTATGGCTACACCTTC
v_call: TRBV21-1; d_call: -; clone_size: -; j_call: TRBJ1-1; cdr3_aa: CASSKSQLVLNTEAFF; cdr3_nt: TGTGCCAGCAGCAAAAGCCAACTAGTTCTGAACACTGAAGCTTTCTTT
v_call: TRBV25-1; d_call: -; clone_size: once; j_call: TRBJ2-7; cdr3_aa: CASSRDTPYEQYF; cdr3_nt: TGTGCCAGCAGCCGGGACACCCCCTACGAGCAGTACTTC
v_call: TRBV2; d_call: -; clone_size: -; j_call: TRBJ1-5; cdr3_aa: CASSAQSGTPNQPQHF; cdr3_nt: TGTGCCAGCAGTGCCCAATCCGGGACACCTAATCAGCCCCAGCATTTT
v_call: TRBV6-2/TRBV6-3; d_call: -; clone_size: -; j_call: TRBJ2-1; cdr3_aa: CASSYSAALGRNEQFF; cdr3_nt: TGTGCCAGCAGTTACTCAGCCGCGTTGGGGAGGAATGAGCAGTTCTTC
v_call: TRBV7-9; d_call: -; clone_size: -; j_call: TRBJ2-7; cdr3_aa: CASSPGLTNAYEQYF; cdr3_nt: TGTGCCAGCAGCCCGGGACTTACTAACGCCTACGAGCAGTACTTC
v_call: TRBV25-1; d_call: -; clone_size: -; j_call: TRBJ2-5; cdr3_aa: CASSETRGLRETQYF; cdr3_nt: TGTGCCAGCAGTGAGACGCGAGGGTTGAGGGAGACCCAGTACTTC
v_call: TRBV7-6; d_call: TRBD1; clone_size: -; j_call: TRBJ2-2; cdr3_aa: CASSLSPTGGLDGELFF; cdr3_nt: TGTGCCAGCAGCTTATCTCCTACAGGGGGCCTTGACGGGGAGCTGTTTTTT
v_call: TRBV7-2; d_call: -; clone_size: -; j_call: TRBJ2-3; cdr3_aa: CASSFRDTQYF; cdr3_nt: TGTGCCAGCAGCTTTCGAGATACGCAGTATTTT